Listed below are T cell receptor beta chains from one sample, sequenced in a study of CD8 T cells in Susac syndrome. TCRdb analysed the immunoSEQ multiplex PCR reads with MiXCR anew, one entry per CDR3 protein. Of some 260,000 distinct CDR3 sequences listed, about 85% are singletons. Input material: CD8+ T cells from PBMCs. These receptors originate from a human donor with multiple sclerosis. The CDR3 runs from the conserved cysteine through the conserved F or W. Fields, in order: CDR3 length, V gene, clone size, D gene, J gene, CDR3 DNA, CDR3 protein. The D gene is left open where the match is weak. Clone size is given for some rows only: seen once, a few or many times, or a class if the clone is expanded.

length: 15; V: TRBV27; size: -; D: TRBD1; J: TRBJ1-5; DNA: TGTGCCAGCAGTGCCGGGACAGGGGGGCTCCAGCCCCAGCATTTT; CDR3: CASSAGTGGLQPQHF
length: 14; V: TRBV14; size: -; D: -; J: TRBJ1-1; DNA: TGTGCCAGCAGCCAAGTCGGGACCGCGAGGGATGCTTTCTTT; CDR3: CASSQVGTARDAFF
length: 16; V: TRBV15; size: -; D: TRBD1; J: TRBJ1-5; DNA: TGTGCCACCAGCCCCGACGGGGGACAGAATAATCAGCCCCAGCATTTT; CDR3: CATSPDGGQNNQPQHF
length: 16; V: TRBV7-9; size: -; D: TRBD2; J: TRBJ2-3; DNA: TGTGCCAGCAGCTTAAGTAGCGGGAGTCTCGCAGATACGCAGTATTTT; CDR3: CASSLSSGSLADTQYF
length: 16; V: TRBV6-2/TRBV6-3; size: once; D: TRBD1; J: TRBJ2-2; DNA: TGTGCCAGCAGAGTCCTTGGACAGGCGAACACCGGGGAGCTGTTTTTT; CDR3: CASRVLGQANTGELFF
length: 15; V: TRBV7-8; size: few; D: -; J: TRBJ1-5; DNA: TGTGCCAGCAGCTTAGAAGACAGTAGCAATCAGCCCCAGCATTTT; CDR3: CASSLEDSSNQPQHF
length: 16; V: TRBV7-9; size: once; D: -; J: TRBJ2-2; DNA: TGTGCCTTCAGGGCGGAGCCAACCGCGAACACCGGGGAGCTGTTTTTT; CDR3: CAFRAEPTANTGELFF
length: 12; V: TRBV5-1; size: -; D: -; J: TRBJ2-1; DNA: TGCGCCAGCACGTCTTTTTACAATGAGCAGTTCTTC; CDR3: CASTSFYNEQFF
length: 15; V: TRBV7-9; size: -; D: -; J: TRBJ2-2; DNA: TGTGCCAGCAGCTTACATGAGGGGGGGACCGGGGAGCTGTTTTTT; CDR3: CASSLHEGGTGELFF
length: 16; V: TRBV3-1; size: once; D: TRBD2; J: TRBJ2-1; DNA: TGTGCCAGCAGCCCCGACCTGACGACTAGCGGGATTTATTCGTTCTTC; CDR3: CASSPDLTTSGIYSFF
length: 16; V: TRBV7-9; size: -; D: TRBD1; J: TRBJ2-5; DNA: TGTGCCAGCAGCCCGACACTTACAGGGGGTAAAGAGACCCAGTACTTC; CDR3: CASSPTLTGGKETQYF
length: 13; V: TRBV7-9; size: -; D: -; J: TRBJ2-5; DNA: TGTGCCAGCAGCCTGCCAACACAAGAGACCCAGTACTTC; CDR3: CASSLPTQETQYF